This T cell receptor (beta chain) was observed in a study of cytomegalovirus exposure and HLA in healthy donors. General study findings and limits: Among immune exposure information, only CMV serostatus was available.

V was clipped by 5 bases and J by 5 bases, with 12 bases between them. Per the germline V gene, CDR1 is LGHNA and CDR2 is YSLEER. The CDR3 length is 13 residues. Turning to this clone: Antigen unknown.

This PCR relied on a set of 60 Vbeta primers and 13 Jbeta primers. TCRdb's table, derived via immunoSEQ multiplex PCR, lists solely in-frame clones and lacks some. This table holds over 100,000 clones. This chain connects TRBV4-3 to TRBJ1-1; possibly TRBD1 for D (5 bases). Material: PBMCs. This TCR was recovered from a woman in her forties in good health and CMV-seropositive. In nucleotides, the CDR3 is TGCGCCAGCAGCGGGGCGGGGGAGACTGAAGCTTTCTTT. Its translation: CASSGAGETEAFF.